The rows below give T cell receptor beta chains drawn from one sample of a study of neurological immune-mediated disorders. TCRdb independently ran MiXCR on the 5' RACE reads; one entry per CDR3 protein. The sample carries approximately 30,000 distinct CDR3 sequences, more than 6.5% recorded once. Sequenced sample: PBMCs. These receptors originate from a woman aged 50 to 60 in good health. Each CDR3 is given with its conserved first and last residue. Fields, in order: CDR3 protein, CDR3 DNA, V gene, D gene, clone size, J gene. The D gene is left open where the match is weak. Clone size is shown for a subset of rows, as once, few, many or a class of expanded clone.

cdr3_aa: CASSRYTGELFF; cdr3_nt: TGTGCCAGCAGCCGCTACACCGGGGAGCTGTTTTTT; v_call: TRBV7-2; d_call: .; clone_size: many; j_call: TRBJ2-2
cdr3_aa: CASSLVTGGQVAEAFF; cdr3_nt: TGTGCCAGCAGTTTAGTGACAGGGGGCCAGGTCGCTGAAGCTTTCTTT; v_call: TRBV12-3/TRBV12-4; d_call: TRBD1; clone_size: many; j_call: TRBJ1-1
cdr3_aa: CASRQLAGNTGELFF; cdr3_nt: TGTGCCAGCAGGCAGCTAGCGGGGAACACCGGGGAGCTGTTTTTT; v_call: TRBV7-8; d_call: TRBD2; clone_size: many; j_call: TRBJ2-2
cdr3_aa: CASSLEGDRAQPQHF; cdr3_nt: TGTGCCAGCAGCTTGGAAGGCGACAGGGCGCAGCCCCAGCATTTT; v_call: TRBV5-5; d_call: TRBD1; clone_size: many; j_call: TRBJ1-5
cdr3_aa: CASSQAQGTGNTIYF; cdr3_nt: TGTGCCAGCAGCCAAGCCCAGGGAACCGGAAACACCATATATTTT; v_call: TRBV4-2; d_call: .; clone_size: many; j_call: TRBJ1-3
cdr3_aa: CASSQDGSYNSPLHF; cdr3_nt: TGTGCCAGCAGCCAAGATGGCTCCTATAATTCACCCCTCCACTTT; v_call: TRBV14; d_call: .; clone_size: .; j_call: TRBJ1-6
cdr3_aa: CASISGVRGGETQYF; cdr3_nt: TGCGCCAGCATCTCCGGGGTCAGGGGTGGCGAGACCCAGTACTTC; v_call: TRBV5-1; d_call: .; clone_size: many; j_call: TRBJ2-5
cdr3_aa: CASSLGDRGEGYTF; cdr3_nt: TGTGCCAGCAGCTTAGGGGACAGGGGGGAAGGCTACACCTTC; v_call: TRBV7-2; d_call: TRBD1; clone_size: many; j_call: TRBJ1-2
cdr3_aa: CASSRTFSANTEAFF; cdr3_nt: TGTGCCAGCAGCCGTACCTTCTCGGCGAACACTGAAGCTTTCTTT; v_call: TRBV6-5; d_call: .; clone_size: few; j_call: TRBJ1-1
cdr3_aa: CSIHGVLETQYF; cdr3_nt: TGCAGCATCCACGGCGTTCTGGAGACCCAGTACTTC; v_call: TRBV20-1; d_call: .; clone_size: many; j_call: TRBJ2-5
cdr3_aa: CASSSLIRGRGDTEAFF; cdr3_nt: TGTGCCAGCAGTTCGCTCATCAGGGGGCGCGGGGACACTGAAGCTTTCTTT; v_call: TRBV27; d_call: TRBD1; clone_size: many; j_call: TRBJ1-1
cdr3_aa: CASSAYMNTEAFF; cdr3_nt: TGCGCCAGCAGCGCCTATATGAACACTGAAGCTTTCTTT; v_call: TRBV5-1; d_call: .; clone_size: many; j_call: TRBJ1-1
cdr3_aa: CSATIQGPTYEQYF; cdr3_nt: TGCAGTGCTACCATTCAGGGGCCTACCTACGAGCAGTACTTC; v_call: TRBV20-1; d_call: .; clone_size: many; j_call: TRBJ2-7
cdr3_aa: CASSLERGSHEQYF; cdr3_nt: TGCGCCAGCAGCTTGGAGAGGGGATCCCACGAGCAGTACTTC; v_call: TRBV5-1; d_call: .; clone_size: many; j_call: TRBJ2-7
cdr3_aa: CASSSLAGADTEAFF; cdr3_nt: TGTGCCAGCAGCTCCCTGGCAGGGGCGGACACTGAAGCTTTCTTT; v_call: TRBV11-2; d_call: .; clone_size: medium-sized; j_call: TRBJ1-1
cdr3_aa: CASSKTTSGGKEQYF; cdr3_nt: TGTGCCAGCAGTAAGACGACTAGCGGGGGTAAAGAGCAGTACTTC; v_call: TRBV6-2/TRBV6-3; d_call: TRBD2; clone_size: many; j_call: TRBJ2-7
cdr3_aa: CASSETGDTSSYNEQFF; cdr3_nt: TGCGCCAGCAGTGAGACCGGGGACACTAGCTCCTACAATGAGCAGTTCTTC; v_call: TRBV10-1; d_call: .; clone_size: many; j_call: TRBJ2-1
cdr3_aa: CAWSVEQGVEKLFF; cdr3_nt: TGTGCCTGGAGTGTTGAACAGGGTGTCGAAAAACTGTTTTTT; v_call: TRBV30; d_call: .; clone_size: many; j_call: TRBJ1-4
cdr3_aa: CASSIAEQGATDTQYF; cdr3_nt: TGTGCCAGCAGTATAGCTGAACAAGGGGCCACAGATACGCAGTATTTT; v_call: TRBV28; d_call: .; clone_size: many; j_call: TRBJ2-3
cdr3_aa: CASSLKREKLFF; cdr3_nt: TGTGCCAGCAGCCTTAAACGAGAAAAACTGTTTTTT; v_call: TRBV11-2; d_call: .; clone_size: many; j_call: TRBJ1-4
cdr3_aa: CSASLDRRYEQYF; cdr3_nt: TGCAGTGCTAGTTTAGACAGGAGGTACGAGCAGTACTTC; v_call: TRBV20-1; d_call: .; clone_size: many; j_call: TRBJ2-7
cdr3_aa: CATSDLGTGGWNEQFF; cdr3_nt: TGTGCCACCAGTGATCTCGGGACAGGGGGATGGAATGAGCAGTTCTTC; v_call: TRBV24-1; d_call: TRBD1; clone_size: many; j_call: TRBJ2-1
cdr3_aa: CASSSRTANTEAFF; cdr3_nt: TGTGCCAGCAGCTCACGGACGGCAAACACTGAAGCTTTCTTT; v_call: TRBV7-9; d_call: .; clone_size: many; j_call: TRBJ1-1
cdr3_aa: CASSQTGGYGYTF; cdr3_nt: TGTGCCAGCAGCCAGACAGGGGGGTATGGCTACACCTTC; v_call: TRBV6-1; d_call: TRBD1; clone_size: many; j_call: TRBJ1-2
cdr3_aa: CSVEAGLTDTQYF; cdr3_nt: TGCAGCGTTGAAGCGGGGTTAACAGATACGCAGTATTTT; v_call: TRBV29-1; d_call: .; clone_size: many; j_call: TRBJ2-3
cdr3_aa: CASSSQIVNTEAFF; cdr3_nt: TGCGCCAGCAGCTCCCAGATCGTGAACACTGAAGCTTTCTTT; v_call: TRBV5-1; d_call: .; clone_size: many; j_call: TRBJ1-1
cdr3_aa: CSAKSGTSGAYEQYF; cdr3_nt: TGCAGTGCTAAGTCCGGGACTAGCGGCGCCTACGAGCAGTACTTC; v_call: TRBV20-1; d_call: TRBD2; clone_size: many; j_call: TRBJ2-7
cdr3_aa: CASSLDLGPISGNTIYF; cdr3_nt: TGCGCCAGCAGCTTGGATCTGGGGCCCATCTCTGGAAACACCATATATTTT; v_call: TRBV5-1; d_call: .; clone_size: many; j_call: TRBJ1-3
cdr3_aa: CASMGQGTQPQHF; cdr3_nt: TGTGCCAGTATGGGACAGGGGACTCAGCCCCAGCATTTT; v_call: TRBV19; d_call: TRBD1; clone_size: many; j_call: TRBJ1-5
cdr3_aa: CASSFAGGLFKQGEQFF; cdr3_nt: TGTGCCAGCAGTTTCGCCGGCGGCCTATTCAAACAGGGAGAGCAGTTCTTC; v_call: TRBV28; d_call: .; clone_size: many; j_call: TRBJ2-1
cdr3_aa: CSARRGGEKTEAFF; cdr3_nt: TGCAGTGCTAGACGAGGTGGGGAGAAAACTGAAGCTTTCTTT; v_call: TRBV20-1; d_call: .; clone_size: many; j_call: TRBJ1-1
cdr3_aa: CASSLPAPTVYGYTF; cdr3_nt: TGTGCCAGCAGTTTGCCCGCCCCGACAGTCTATGGCTACACCTTC; v_call: TRBV28; d_call: .; clone_size: many; j_call: TRBJ1-2
cdr3_aa: CSALGYRGQNYGYTF; cdr3_nt: TGCAGTGCTCTAGGGTACAGGGGACAAAACTATGGCTACACCTTC; v_call: TRBV20-1; d_call: TRBD1; clone_size: many; j_call: TRBJ1-2
cdr3_aa: CASSAQGNYGYTF; cdr3_nt: TGTGCCAGCAGCGCCCAGGGAAACTATGGCTACACCTTC; v_call: TRBV2; d_call: .; clone_size: many; j_call: TRBJ1-2
cdr3_aa: CASSRSSGGGETQYF; cdr3_nt: TGTGCCAGCAGCCGATCTAGCGGGGGGGGAGAGACCCAGTACTTC; v_call: TRBV11-3; d_call: TRBD2; clone_size: many; j_call: TRBJ2-5
cdr3_aa: CASSSTLELKNIQYF; cdr3_nt: TGTGCCAGCAGTTCAACCCTCGAACTTAAAAACATTCAGTACTTC; v_call: TRBV28; d_call: .; clone_size: many; j_call: TRBJ2-4
cdr3_aa: CASSKTGVVTGELFF; cdr3_nt: TGTGCCAGCAGCAAAACAGGGGTGGTCACCGGGGAGCTGTTTTTT; v_call: TRBV27; d_call: TRBD1; clone_size: many; j_call: TRBJ2-2
cdr3_aa: CSARLAGVQETQYF; cdr3_nt: TGCAGTGCTAGATTAGCGGGAGTCCAAGAGACCCAGTACTTC; v_call: TRBV20-1; d_call: TRBD2; clone_size: medium-sized; j_call: TRBJ2-5
cdr3_aa: CASSLLPAGTYEQYF; cdr3_nt: TGCGCCAGCAGCTTGCTTCCTGCAGGTACCTACGAGCAGTACTTC; v_call: TRBV5-1; d_call: .; clone_size: many; j_call: TRBJ2-7
cdr3_aa: CASSLEASGAFNEQFF; cdr3_nt: TGTGCCAGCAGCTTAGAGGCTAGCGGGGCCTTCAATGAGCAGTTCTTC; v_call: TRBV7-2; d_call: TRBD2; clone_size: many; j_call: TRBJ2-1
cdr3_aa: CSARDGGNQPQHF; cdr3_nt: TGCAGCGCTCGGGACGGAGGCAATCAGCCCCAGCATTTT; v_call: TRBV29-1; d_call: .; clone_size: many; j_call: TRBJ1-5
cdr3_aa: CASSSPGLAGADF; cdr3_nt: TGTGCCAGCAGTTCCCCGGGACTAGCGGGGGCCGACTTC; v_call: TRBV28; d_call: TRBD2; clone_size: many; j_call: TRBJ2-7
cdr3_aa: CASSFGRRGGTDTQYF; cdr3_nt: TGTGCCAGCAGTTTTGGCAGGAGAGGCGGGACAGATACGCAGTATTTT; v_call: TRBV28; d_call: .; clone_size: .; j_call: TRBJ2-3
cdr3_aa: CASKQMAGTSFYEQYF; cdr3_nt: TGCGCCAGCAAACAGATGGCCGGGACATCTTTTTACGAGCAGTACTTC; v_call: TRBV5-1; d_call: .; clone_size: many; j_call: TRBJ2-7
cdr3_aa: CASSLSQPSGGKETQYF; cdr3_nt: TGCGCCAGCAGCCTAAGCCAGCCCAGCGGGGGGAAAGAGACCCAGTACTTC; v_call: TRBV5-1; d_call: TRBD2; clone_size: many; j_call: TRBJ2-5